The clone carrying this TCR beta chain is a singleton in its sample. Its cognate antigen is unknown. A second PCR, run for roughly 6 to 11 cycles, used a sample-barcoded 5' primer plus a J-beta primer mix. Each cDNA was tagged by a template-switch adaptor containing 12 random nucleotides. MiXCR, run by TCRdb on the 5' RACE reads, gives a single entry per CDR3 protein. Of 1.5 million or so distinct CDR3 sequences listed, 40% to 45% are singletons. Germline-derived CDR1 and CDR2 are LGHNA and YSLEER. The V and J ends lost 0 bases and 7 bases respectively, with 13 bases between them. The CDR3 extends over 16 amino acids. The donors, all healthy, were Caucasians living in Russia, aged roughly 6 to 100. Samples each yielded at least 6 micrograms of total RNA. This entry comes from a study of blood T cells in healthy people across ages. Study-wide points: Diversity estimates drawn from one million T cells were deemed underestimates.

This sequence was found in a woman aged 18-29 years in good health. J is TRBJ1-6 and V is TRBV4-3, with D tentatively TRBD1 (5 bases). The source material was blood. CDR3 bases: TGCGCCAGCAGCCAAGATGCGTACAGGAAAAATTCACCCCTCCACTTT. Translated: CASSQDAYRKNSPLHF.